What follows describes a single T cell receptor (beta chain). The sample belongs to a study of CD8+CD57+ T cells in acquired aplastic anemia. The TCR beta profiling, which covered VDJ combination and CDR3 sequence, was carried out using genomic DNA as the template. TCRdb passed the reads through MiXCR, listing each CDR3 protein once. The top ten clones hold around 45% of a sample with over 150,000 distinct CDR3 sequences, 70% to 80% of them seen once. Patients picked for sequencing had shown CD8+CD57+ cell expansion detected by flow cytometry. V dropped 5 bases and J dropped 6; count of bases not matched to a gene: 4. The CDR3 has 13 residues. Germline V gene lookup returns CDR1 MGHDK and CDR2 SYGVNS.

This TCR was recovered from a human donor with aplastic anemia. Specimen: sorted CD4+, CD8+, or CD8+CD57+ T cells (not recorded which) from PBMCs. The rearrangement links TRBV25-1 to TRBJ2-1; 7 bases fit TRBD1. CDR3 residues: CASSPTGANEQFF. DNA of the CDR3: TGTGCCAGCAGTCCCACAGGGGCCAATGAGCAGTTCTTC.